This T cell receptor (beta chain) stems from a study of early T cells in non-severe SARS-CoV-2 infection. Germline V gene sequence: CDR1 SEHNR, CDR2 FQNEAQ (reference sequence). This CDR3 has 14 residues. The J segment lost 5 bases and the V segment lost 5 bases, leaving 7 bases of the junction unmatched. Each cDNA molecule carried a unique molecular identifier. TCRdb re-called the 5' RACE reads with MiXCR, one entry per CDR3 protein. The data contain some 82,000 distinct CDR3 sequences, roughly 12% of them singletons. This clonotype has more than one count but fewer than ten. Its target is unknown. Study results and caveats: VDJdb matching skewed toward anti-spike CD8 responses, missing private and CD4 specificities.

The origin of this receptor is an adult who was a healthcare worker with PCR-confirmed SARS-CoV-2 infection or an uninfected control (not recorded which). This chain connects TRBV7-9 to TRBJ1-1, with 8 positions matching TRBD1. Input material: whole blood. This CDR3 reads CASSPRTGWTEAFF. CDR3 nucleotides: TGTGCCAGCAGCCCCCGGACAGGGTGGACTGAAGCTTTCTTT.